This T cell receptor beta chain was retrieved from a study of T cell repertoires in cytomegalovirus infection. Whole-study context: Public TCR beta signature analysis indicated the presence of both CMV infection and matching HLA type. Findings of the study overall: Adding up the frequency of public TCR beta families identified people who carried CMV plus the relevant HLA. Within the response measured ex vivo, HLA-C-restricted CMV-specific TCR beta clonotypes were dominant.

CDR1 SGDLS and CDR2 YYNGEE come from the germline V gene. The V and J ends lost 0 bases and 10 bases, in that order; junction bases with no gene match: 5. This CDR3 has 14 residues. TCRdb recomputed calls from the reads with MiXCR, one row per CDR3 protein. The table has a few hundred thousand distinct CDR3 sequences, roughly 18% seen once. Note on this clonotype: Its antigen is not known.

V usage is TRBV9 and J usage is TRBJ1-4; 8 positions agree with TRBD1. The sequencing input was PBMCs. The receptor's source is a human donor in good health (CMV status not recorded). Some clones in this sample may be carry-over from other donors' samples. Written as DNA, the CDR3 is TGTGCCAGCAGCGTAGCTACCACAGGGGGAAAACTGTTTTTT. Residues: CASSVATTGGKLFF.